Listed below are T cell receptor beta chains from one sample, sequenced in a study of Graves' ophthalmopathy and Graves' hyperthyroidism. Each CDR3 protein gets one entry after TCRdb re-called the multiplex PCR reads with MiXCR. The sample carries 450,000 or so distinct CDR3 sequences, over 13% recorded once. The sequenced sample consisted of blood. Receptors were obtained from a woman in her 30s with Graves' ophthalmopathy. CDR3s include the opening cysteine and the closing phenylalanine or tryptophan. The D gene is left open where the match is weak. Part of the rows lack a size; the others show once, few, many or a class for expanded clones.

CDR3nt | CDR3aa | v_gene | abundance | d_gene | j_gene
TGTGCCAGTAGTCCCCCCGGTAGGGGGACCGGGGAGCTGTTTTTT | CASSPPGRGTGELFF | TRBV19 | many | . | TRBJ2-2
TGTGCCAGCAGCCCCGACGGGGGGAACACTGAAGCTTTCTTT | CASSPDGGNTEAFF | TRBV12-3/TRBV12-4 | many | . | TRBJ1-1
TGTGCCAGCAGTCACTGGGATCTCGAAAGGAACACTGAAGCTTTCTTT | CASSHWDLERNTEAFF | TRBV6-5 | . | . | TRBJ1-1
TGTGCCAGCAGTTCCCGGGACGGGGCCTCCACCTTC | CASSSRDGASTF | TRBV12-3/TRBV12-4 | many | . | TRBJ1-2
TGTGCCAGCAGTATTAGCGGGGGGGCCGACGAGCAGTACTTC | CASSISGGADEQYF | TRBV6-1 | many | TRBD2 | TRBJ2-7
TGTGCCAGCAGAGAGACGGTGACTTCGAACACTGAAGCTTTCTTT | CASRETVTSNTEAFF | TRBV11-2 | . | . | TRBJ1-1
TGTGCCATCAGTATAGCCCTGGGACAGATCGAGCAGTACTTC | CAISIALGQIEQYF | TRBV10-3 | many | TRBD1 | TRBJ2-7
TGTGCCAGCAGCCCACAAACCGGGGCGGGAAACATTCAGTACTTC | CASSPQTGAGNIQYF | TRBV11-2 | many | . | TRBJ2-4
TGTGCCAGCAGTTTCCAGGGAGACTATGGCTACACCTTC | CASSFQGDYGYTF | TRBV12-3/TRBV12-4 | many | . | TRBJ1-2
TGCGCCAGCAGCACATCACAGGTTCGGGGCACTGAAGCTTTCTTT | CASSTSQVRGTEAFF | TRBV5-1 | many | . | TRBJ1-1
TGTGCCAGCAGCTCCAGGGGAGGGGGCGTAGAGACCCAGTACTTC | CASSSRGGGVETQYF | TRBV7-9 | . | . | TRBJ2-5
TGTGCCAGCAGCGATGGACAGAGAAACACTGAAGCTTTCTTT | CASSDGQRNTEAFF | TRBV7-9 | few | . | TRBJ1-1
TGTGCCAGCAGTCCTCGACGGGGGGGGCCCAAAGAGACCCAGTACTTC | CASSPRRGGPKETQYF | TRBV6-5 | . | TRBD2 | TRBJ2-5
TGTGCCAGCAGTTACTCGGGGCAGCGCCTCTATGGCTACACCTTC | CASSYSGQRLYGYTF | TRBV6-5 | many | . | TRBJ1-2
TGTGCCTGGAGTGTCTCGGGACTAAATTCCTACGAGCAGTACTTC | CAWSVSGLNSYEQYF | TRBV30 | . | TRBD2 | TRBJ2-7
TGTGCCAGCAGCACTCCTATAGGTAGGGCCGGCCCTGAAGCTTTCTTT | CASSTPIGRAGPEAFF | TRBV5-4 | . | . | TRBJ1-1
TGTGCCAGCAGTTTAGGGACTAGCGGGAGCAGCACCGGGGAGCTGTTTTTT | CASSLGTSGSSTGELFF | TRBV12-3/TRBV12-4 | many | TRBD2 | TRBJ2-2
TGTGCCAGCAGCGAATACAGGGGTACTCACACCGGGGAGCTGTTTTTT | CASSEYRGTHTGELFF | TRBV7-6 | many | TRBD1 | TRBJ2-2
TGTGCCAGCAGGTACCTAGCGGGAGGGCCCGACACCGGGGAGCTGTTTTTT | CASRYLAGGPDTGELFF | TRBV28 | many | TRBD2 | TRBJ2-2
TGTGCCAGCAGTGAAAGCGTCAATCAGCCCCAGCATTTT | CASSESVNQPQHF | TRBV2 | . | . | TRBJ1-5
TGTGCCATCACTCAGGTCGAGGACAGTGAAGCTTTCTTT | CAITQVEDSEAFF | TRBV10-3 | . | . | TRBJ1-1
TGTGCCAGCAGCAAGGTACAGGGGGCGAGGTACGAGCAGTACTTC | CASSKVQGARYEQYF | TRBV27 | many | TRBD1 | TRBJ2-7
TGTGCCAGCAGCCCTCTAGCGGGAGCGTCAGAGACCCAGTACTTC | CASSPLAGASETQYF | TRBV6-1 | . | TRBD2 | TRBJ2-5
TGTGCCAGCAGCCAATACGCGACAGAGGGAGAGACCCAGTACTTC | CASSQYATEGETQYF | TRBV7-3 | many | . | TRBJ2-5
TGTGCCAGCAGGCCCAGGAGCGGGAGGATTGGGGAGCTGTTTTTT | CASRPRSGRIGELFF | TRBV2 | many | TRBD2 | TRBJ2-2
TGCGCCAGCAGCTTACCCGGGCCCCGAAACTACGAGCAGTACTTC | CASSLPGPRNYEQYF | TRBV5-1 | few | . | TRBJ2-7
TGTGCCAGTAGTTTGCGCCGCGGGGAGCTGTTTTTT | CASSLRRGELFF | TRBV19 | . | . | TRBJ2-2
TGCGCCAGCAGTGATACGGCGAACACCGGGGAGCTGTTTTTT | CASSDTANTGELFF | TRBV10-1 | many | . | TRBJ2-2
TGCGCCAGCAGCCGGGGACAGGGCGGGAACACTGAAGCTTTCTTT | CASSRGQGGNTEAFF | TRBV5-1 | many | TRBD1 | TRBJ1-1
TGCAGCGTTGATCAGGGTCTAGCCAAAAACATTCAGTACTTC | CSVDQGLAKNIQYF | TRBV29-1 | . | . | TRBJ2-4
TGCGCCAGCAGCCACGCACAGGGGGAAGAGACCCAGTACTTC | CASSHAQGEETQYF | TRBV4-1 | many | TRBD1 | TRBJ2-5
TGCAGTGCTAGAGCCGGTAGCGGGGGGGAAGAGACCCAGTACTTC | CSARAGSGGEETQYF | TRBV20-1 | few | TRBD2 | TRBJ2-5
TGTGCCAGCAGTGACTTGTTTAGAGATTCACCCCTCCACTTT | CASSDLFRDSPLHF | TRBV6-1 | many | . | TRBJ1-6
TGTGCCAGCAGCCTTGTCATGACCTACGATCAGTACTTC | CASSLVMTYDQYF | TRBV5-5 | once | . | TRBJ2-7
TGTGCCAGCAGCTTACGGGTTTCCCTAGAGACCCAGTACTTC | CASSLRVSLETQYF | TRBV7-2 | many | . | TRBJ2-5
TGTGCCAGCAGCTTAGGTCCACCGAACACTGAAGCTTTCTTT | CASSLGPPNTEAFF | TRBV7-9 | many | . | TRBJ1-1
TGTGCCAGCAGCACCGGGACACGCGATTATAGCAATCAGCCCCAGCATTTT | CASSTGTRDYSNQPQHF | TRBV7-8 | many | . | TRBJ1-5
TGTGCCAGCAGCTCGGGACTCCAAGACACCGGGGAGCTGTTTTTT | CASSSGLQDTGELFF | TRBV5-4 | many | . | TRBJ2-2
TGTGCCAGCAGCCGACTAGCGGGGGCCTGGACCCAGTACTTC | CASSRLAGAWTQYF | TRBV13 | few | TRBD2 | TRBJ2-5
TGTGCCAGCAGCCCGGGTCTACTAGTGTTCCCTGAGGCCCAGTACTTC | CASSPGLLVFPEAQYF | TRBV7-9 | many | . | TRBJ2-5
TGTGCCAGCAGTCTCACCGGGACCACGAACACCGGGGAGCTGTTTTTT | CASSLTGTTNTGELFF | TRBV28 | few | . | TRBJ2-2